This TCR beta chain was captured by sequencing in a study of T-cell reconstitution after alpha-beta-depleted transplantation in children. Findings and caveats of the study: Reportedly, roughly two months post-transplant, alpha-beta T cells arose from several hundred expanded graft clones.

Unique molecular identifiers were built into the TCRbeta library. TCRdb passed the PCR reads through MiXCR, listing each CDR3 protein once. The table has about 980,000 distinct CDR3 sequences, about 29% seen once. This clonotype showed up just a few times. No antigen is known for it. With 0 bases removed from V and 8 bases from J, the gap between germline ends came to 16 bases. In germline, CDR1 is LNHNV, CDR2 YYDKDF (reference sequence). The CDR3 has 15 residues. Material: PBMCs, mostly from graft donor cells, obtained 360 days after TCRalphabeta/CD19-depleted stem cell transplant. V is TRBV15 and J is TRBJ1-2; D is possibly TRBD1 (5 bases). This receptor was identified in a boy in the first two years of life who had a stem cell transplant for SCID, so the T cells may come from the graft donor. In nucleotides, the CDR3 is TGTGCCACCAGCAGAGATTTTGGACACCCCACGGGCTACACCTTC. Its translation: CATSRDFGHPTGYTF.